The 9 T cell receptor beta chains listed next were all sequenced from one sample in a study of blood T cell repertoires in COVID-19. Sequencing was performed with immunoSEQ multiplex PCR; in TCRdb, only in-frame clones are kept and a portion is missing. The sample has approximately 160,000 clones, roughly 80% seen once. Specimen: peripheral blood. These receptors all stem from a man in his 70s with acute or convalescent COVID-19.

Only one count was recorded for this clone. The rearrangement links TRBV5-1 to TRBJ1-2; D may be TRBD1 (6 bases). Germline values: CDR1 SGHRS, CDR2 YFSETQ. CDR3 length: 15 residues. V was pared by 3 bases and J by 2 bases, with 14 bases between. CDR3 nucleotide sequence: TGCGCCAGCAGCTCACGGGGGGCAGGAAACTATGGCTACACCTTC. Translating gives CASSSRGAGNYGYTF.

The CDR3 sequence is CASSRTGGTEAFF. Written as DNA, the CDR3 is TGTGCCAGCAGCCGGACAGGGGGGACTGAAGCTTTCTTT. This chain uses TRBV12-3 or TRBV12-4 with TRBJ1-1; the match to TRBD1 covers 10 bases. The CDR3 is 13 amino acids. The J segment lost 5 bases and the V segment lost 6 bases, leaving 3 bases of the junction unmatched.

Notes on this clone: The identical CDR3 is also encoded by other nucleotide sequences in the sample. This rearrangement joins TRBV27 to TRBJ1-6; 7 bases are shared with TRBD1. There are 14 residues in the CDR3. With V trimmed by 5 bases and J by 9 bases, 7 bases remained unmatched. Per the germline V gene, CDR1 is MNHEY and CDR2 is SMNVEV (reference sequence). The CDR3 bases are TGTGCCAGCAGTAGACAGGGCTATGGTTCACCCCTCCACTTT. As protein: CASSRQGYGSPLHF.

J is TRBJ2-5 and V is TRBV25-1, with TRBD1 matching 9 bases. The CDR3 sequence is 15 residues long. Germline CDR1 is MGHDK and CDR2 is SYGVNS. J gave up 4 bases and V 4 bases, and 7 bases lay outside the gene matches. The CDR3: CASSGAGGQGETQYF. CDR3 DNA: TGTGCCAGCAGTGGCGCAGGGGGACAGGGAGAGACCCAGTACTTC.

The CDR3, as DNA: TGTGCCAGCAGCCAAGGGACTGCGAAGGGCTACACCTTC. Translated, it gives CASSQGTAKGYTF. The chain has TRBV3-1 (or the pseudogene TRBV3-2) and TRBJ1-2; D is ambiguous. V shed 1 base and J shed 8 bases, with 11 bases lying between them. This CDR3 has 13 residues. CDR1 LGHDT and CDR2 YNNKEL come from the germline V gene (reference sequence).

The J gene is TRBJ1-6, the V gene TRBV5-6; no definite D call. V shed 0 bases and J shed 6 bases, with 13 bases lying between them. The CDR3 has 16 residues. Looked up from germline, CDR1 is SGHDT and CDR2 is YYEEEE. The CDR3 is CASSLALGSSNSPLHF. The CDR3 DNA sequence: TGTGCCAGCAGCTTGGCATTAGGGAGCAGTAATTCACCCCTCCACTTT.

The V call is TRBV7-2, the J call TRBJ2-7, with TRBD1 identical over 10 bases. With 1 base clipped from V and 7 bases from J, the junction kept 7 bases outside the gene matches. This CDR3 is 15 amino acids long. Germline V CDR1 and CDR2: SGHTA, FQGNSA. The CDR3 sequence is CASSLGGTGAREQYF. Written as DNA, the CDR3 is TGTGCCAGCAGCTTAGGGGGGACAGGGGCCCGGGAGCAGTACTTC.

The gene calls are TRBV27 and TRBJ1-5, with a tentative D call TRBD1 (6 bases). This CDR3 is 14 amino acids long. V lost 5 bases, J lost 5 bases, and 13 bases lay in between. In germline, CDR1 is MNHEY, CDR2 SMNVEV (reference sequence). The chain's CDR3 is CASSKGVGDQPQHF. CDR3 bases: TGTGCCAGCAGTAAGGGGGTCGGGGATCAGCCCCAGCATTTT.

The chain employs TRBV5-5 and TRBJ2-3; D is possibly TRBD2 (6 bases). The ends were cut back, 0 bases at V and 2 bases at J, with 13 bases in the middle. The CDR3 has 16 amino acids. CDR1 is SGHKS, CDR2 YYEKEE, per germline (reference sequence). CDR3 in amino acids: CASSLGRGANTDTQYF. CDR3 coding DNA: TGTGCCAGCAGCTTGGGGCGGGGAGCCAACACAGATACGCAGTATTTT. The full variable domain, completed using reference TRBV5-5 and TRBJ2-3, is DAGVTQSPTHLIKTRGQQVTLRCSPISGHKSVSWYQQVLGQGPQFIFQYYEKEERGRGNFPDRFSARQFPNYSSELNVNALLLGDSALYLCASSLGRGANTDTQYFGPGTRLTVL.